This record concerns one T cell receptor (beta chain) sequence. Its target is unknown. The sample comes from a study of beta chain features in type 1 diabetes. Whole-study findings and limits: Sampled from patients, naive, central memory and Treg TCRB repertoires appeared more similar than those sampled from healthy donors. At VDJ recombination sites, type 1 diabetes patients had fewer insertions and more deleted nucleotides.

The sequenced template was cDNA made from the entire isolated RNA. Only in-frame clones appear in the TCRdb table, and some are missing; sequencing was by immunoSEQ multiplex PCR. The repertoire includes around 250,000 clones, about 25% of them detected once, and under 5% sits in the top ten. The CDR3 is made up of 12 amino acids. Per the germline V gene, CDR1 is GTSNPN and CDR2 is SVGIG (reference sequence). Trimming left V 5 bases short and J 15 bases short, with 20 bases between. The sequenced material came from central memory CD4+ T cells from blood. The rearrangement uses TRBV30 and TRBJ1-3, with D tentatively TRBD1 (6 bases). The receptor's source is a man younger than 40 in good health. For the CDR3, the DNA is TGTGCCTGGGCCTTCGGACAGCTCCCGCCATATTTT. This translates into CAWAFGQLPPYF.